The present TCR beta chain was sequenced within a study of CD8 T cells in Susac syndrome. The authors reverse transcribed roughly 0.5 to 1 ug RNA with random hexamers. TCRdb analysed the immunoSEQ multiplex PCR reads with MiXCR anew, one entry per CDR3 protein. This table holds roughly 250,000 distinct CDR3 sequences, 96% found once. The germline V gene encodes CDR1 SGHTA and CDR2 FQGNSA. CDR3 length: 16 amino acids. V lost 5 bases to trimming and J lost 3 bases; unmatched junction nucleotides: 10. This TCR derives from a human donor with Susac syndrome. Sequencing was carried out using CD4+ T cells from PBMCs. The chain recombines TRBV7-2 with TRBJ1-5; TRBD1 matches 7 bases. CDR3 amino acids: CASSLVPGQYNQPQHF. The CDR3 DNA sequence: TGTGCCAGCAGCCTAGTCCCGGGACAGTACAATCAGCCCCAGCATTTT.